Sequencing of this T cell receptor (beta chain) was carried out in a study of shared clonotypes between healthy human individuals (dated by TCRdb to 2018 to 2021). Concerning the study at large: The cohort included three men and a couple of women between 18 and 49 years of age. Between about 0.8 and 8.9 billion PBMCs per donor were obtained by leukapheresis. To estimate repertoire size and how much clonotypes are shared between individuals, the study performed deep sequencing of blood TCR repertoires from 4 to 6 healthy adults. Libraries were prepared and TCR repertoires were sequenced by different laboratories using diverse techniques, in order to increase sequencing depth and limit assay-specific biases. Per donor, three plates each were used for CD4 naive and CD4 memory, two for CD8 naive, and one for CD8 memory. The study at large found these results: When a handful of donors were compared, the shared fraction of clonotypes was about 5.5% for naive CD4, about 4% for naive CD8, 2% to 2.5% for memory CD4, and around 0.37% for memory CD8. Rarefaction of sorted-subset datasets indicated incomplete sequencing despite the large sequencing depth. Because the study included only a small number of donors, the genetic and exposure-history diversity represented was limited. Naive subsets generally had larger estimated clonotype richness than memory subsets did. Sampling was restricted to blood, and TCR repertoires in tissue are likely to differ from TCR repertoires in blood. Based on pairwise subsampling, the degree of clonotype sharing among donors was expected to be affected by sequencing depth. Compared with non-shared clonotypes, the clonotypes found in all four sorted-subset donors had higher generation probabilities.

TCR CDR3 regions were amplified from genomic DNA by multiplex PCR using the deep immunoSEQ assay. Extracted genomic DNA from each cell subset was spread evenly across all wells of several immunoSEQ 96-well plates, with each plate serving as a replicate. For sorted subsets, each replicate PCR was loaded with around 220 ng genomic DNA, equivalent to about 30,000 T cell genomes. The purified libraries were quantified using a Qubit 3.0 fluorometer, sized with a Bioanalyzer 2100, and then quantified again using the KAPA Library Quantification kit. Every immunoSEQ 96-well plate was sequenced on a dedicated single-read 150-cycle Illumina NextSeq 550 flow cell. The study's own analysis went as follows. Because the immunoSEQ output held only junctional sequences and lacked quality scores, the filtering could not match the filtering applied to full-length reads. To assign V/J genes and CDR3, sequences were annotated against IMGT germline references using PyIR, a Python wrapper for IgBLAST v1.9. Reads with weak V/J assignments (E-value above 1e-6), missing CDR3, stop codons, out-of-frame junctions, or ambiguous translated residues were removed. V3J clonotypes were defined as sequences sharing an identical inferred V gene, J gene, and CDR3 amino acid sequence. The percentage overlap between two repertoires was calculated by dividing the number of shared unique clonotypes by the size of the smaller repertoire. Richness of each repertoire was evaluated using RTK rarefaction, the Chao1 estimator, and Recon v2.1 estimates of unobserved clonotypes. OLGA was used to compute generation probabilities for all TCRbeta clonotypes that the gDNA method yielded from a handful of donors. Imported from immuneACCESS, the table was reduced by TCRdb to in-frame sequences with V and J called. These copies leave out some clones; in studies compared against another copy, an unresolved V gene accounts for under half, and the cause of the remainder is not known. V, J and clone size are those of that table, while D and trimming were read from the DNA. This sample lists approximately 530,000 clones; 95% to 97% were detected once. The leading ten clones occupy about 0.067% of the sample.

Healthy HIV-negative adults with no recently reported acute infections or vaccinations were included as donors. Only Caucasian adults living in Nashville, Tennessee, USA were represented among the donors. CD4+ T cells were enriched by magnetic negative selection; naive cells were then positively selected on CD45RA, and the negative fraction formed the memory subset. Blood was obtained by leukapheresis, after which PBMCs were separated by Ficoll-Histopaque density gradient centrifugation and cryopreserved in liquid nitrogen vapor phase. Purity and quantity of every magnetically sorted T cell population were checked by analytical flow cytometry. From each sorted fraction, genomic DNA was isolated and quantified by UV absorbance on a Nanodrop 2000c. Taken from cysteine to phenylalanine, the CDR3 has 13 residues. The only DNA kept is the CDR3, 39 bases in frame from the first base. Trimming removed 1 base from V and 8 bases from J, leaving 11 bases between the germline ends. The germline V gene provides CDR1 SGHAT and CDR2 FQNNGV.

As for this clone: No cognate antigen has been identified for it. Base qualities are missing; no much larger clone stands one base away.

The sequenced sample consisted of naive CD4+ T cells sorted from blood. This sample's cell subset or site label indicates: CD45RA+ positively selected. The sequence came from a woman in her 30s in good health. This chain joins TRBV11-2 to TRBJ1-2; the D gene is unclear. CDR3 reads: CASSLAAHGGYTF. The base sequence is TGTGCCAGCAGCTTAGCGGCTCACGGCGGCTACACCTTC. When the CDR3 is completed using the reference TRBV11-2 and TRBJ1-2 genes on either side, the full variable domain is EAGVAQSPRYKIIEKRQSVAFWCNPISGHATLYWYQQILGQGPKLLIQFQNNGVVDDSQLPKDRFSAERLKGVDSTLKIQPAKLEDSAVYLCASSLAAHGGYTFGSGTRLTVV.